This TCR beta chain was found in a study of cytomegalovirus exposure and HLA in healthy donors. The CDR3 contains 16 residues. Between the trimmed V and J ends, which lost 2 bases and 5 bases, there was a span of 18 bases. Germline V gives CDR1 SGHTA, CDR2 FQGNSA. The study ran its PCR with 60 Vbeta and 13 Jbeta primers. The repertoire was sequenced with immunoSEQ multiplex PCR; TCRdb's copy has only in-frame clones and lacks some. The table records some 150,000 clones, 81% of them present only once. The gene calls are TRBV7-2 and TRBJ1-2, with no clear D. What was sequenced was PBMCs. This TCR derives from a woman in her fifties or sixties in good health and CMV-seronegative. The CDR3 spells CASSLRRSRESYGYTF. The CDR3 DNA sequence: TGTGCCAGCAGCTTACGGCGGTCGCGGGAAAGTTATGGCTACACCTTC.